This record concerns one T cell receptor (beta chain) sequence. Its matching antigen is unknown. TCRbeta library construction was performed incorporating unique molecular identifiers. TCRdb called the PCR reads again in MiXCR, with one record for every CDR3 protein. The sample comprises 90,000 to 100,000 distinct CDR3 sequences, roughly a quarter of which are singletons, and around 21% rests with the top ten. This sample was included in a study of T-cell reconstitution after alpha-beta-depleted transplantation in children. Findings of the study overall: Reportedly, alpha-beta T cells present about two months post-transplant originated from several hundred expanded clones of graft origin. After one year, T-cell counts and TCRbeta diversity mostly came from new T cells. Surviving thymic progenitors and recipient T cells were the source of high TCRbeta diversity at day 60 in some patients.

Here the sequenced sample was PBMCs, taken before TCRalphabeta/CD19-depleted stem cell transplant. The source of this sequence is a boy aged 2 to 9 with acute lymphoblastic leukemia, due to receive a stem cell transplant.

CDR3: CSSKFGTSWNEQFF. CDR3 nucleotides: TGCAGTTCTAAGTTCGGGACTAGCTGGAATGAGCAGTTCTTC. This rearrangement joins TRBV20-1 to TRBJ2-1; 9 nucleotides align to TRBD2. There are 14 residues in the CDR3. The trim removed 8 bases at V and 7 bases at J, leaving 12 bases unmatched. CDR1 and CDR2 (germline): DFQATT, SNEGSKA (reference sequence).